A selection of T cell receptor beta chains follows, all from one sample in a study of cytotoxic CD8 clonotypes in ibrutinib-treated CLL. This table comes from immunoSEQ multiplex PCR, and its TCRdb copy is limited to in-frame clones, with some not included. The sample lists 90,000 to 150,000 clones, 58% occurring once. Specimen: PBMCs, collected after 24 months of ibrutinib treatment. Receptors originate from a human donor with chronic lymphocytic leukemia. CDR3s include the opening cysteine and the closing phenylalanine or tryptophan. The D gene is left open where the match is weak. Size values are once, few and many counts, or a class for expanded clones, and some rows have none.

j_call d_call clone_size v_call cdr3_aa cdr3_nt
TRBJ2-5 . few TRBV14 CASSQGGTQYF TGTGCCAGCAGCCAAGGTGGGACCCAGTACTTC
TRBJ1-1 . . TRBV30 CAWSPQTLGTEAFF TGTGCCTGGAGTCCACAGACCTTGGGCACTGAAGCTTTCTTT
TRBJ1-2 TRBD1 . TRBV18 CASSLGQGNGYTF TGTGCCAGCTCACTGGGACAGGGAAATGGCTACACCTTC
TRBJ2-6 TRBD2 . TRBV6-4 CASSELAGGTLSGANVLTF TGTGCCAGCAGTGAATTGGCGGGGGGGACCCTTTCTGGGGCCAACGTCCTGACTTTC
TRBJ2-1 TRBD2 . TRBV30 CAWSVKRDYNEQFF TGTGCCTGGAGTGTAAAGCGGGACTACAATGAGCAGTTCTTC
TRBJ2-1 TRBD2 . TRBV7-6 CASSLAAVVSGGYNEQFF TGTGCCAGCAGCTTAGCGGCAGTAGTTAGCGGGGGATACAATGAGCAGTTCTTC
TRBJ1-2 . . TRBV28 CAIERSQGAGYTF TGTGCCATTGAGAGGTCACAGGGTGCAGGCTACACCTTC
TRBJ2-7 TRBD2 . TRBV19 CASSMDREGAYEQYF TGTGCCAGTAGTATGGACCGGGAGGGGGCCTACGAGCAGTACTTC
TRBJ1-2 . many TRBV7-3 CASSLGGSYGYTF TGTGCCAGCAGCTTAGGAGGCAGCTATGGCTACACCTTC
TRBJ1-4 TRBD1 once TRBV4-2 CASSQEIGGPGKLFF TGTGCCAGCAGCCAAGAAATAGGGGGCCCGGGGAAACTGTTTTTT
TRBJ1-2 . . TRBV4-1 CVSSPQEGANYGYTF TGCGTCAGCAGCCCACAGGAGGGGGCTAACTATGGCTACACCTTC
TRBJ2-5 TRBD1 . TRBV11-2 CASSYSRQGAMETQYF TGTGCCAGCAGCTACTCGCGACAGGGAGCAATGGAGACCCAGTACTTC
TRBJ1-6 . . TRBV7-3 CASSLISPLHF TGTGCCAGCAGCTTAATCTCACCCCTCCACTTT
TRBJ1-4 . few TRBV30 CAWSVRVLEKLFF TGTGCCTGGAGTGTACGGGTTCTTGAAAAACTGTTTTTT
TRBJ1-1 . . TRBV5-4 CASSSRRGEKNTEAFF TGTGCCAGCAGCTCCCGACGGGGAGAAAAGAACACTGAAGCTTTCTTT